This T cell receptor beta chain was profiled in a study of cytomegalovirus exposure and HLA in healthy donors. About this clone: The antigen is not known.

Study-level results: The study reported that TCR beta sequences accurately predicted HLA-A and HLA-B alleles in most subjects.

The CDR3 is 13 amino acids. Trimming shortened V by 6 bases and J by 0 bases, and 3 bases separated the two germline ends. From germline, CDR1 is MNHNY and CDR2 SVGAGI (reference sequence). The PCR used 60 Vbeta and 13 Jbeta primers. Assay used: immunoSEQ multiplex PCR; TCRdb lists only in-frame clones, some missing. Of around 130,000 clones detected, about 8.5% appear once; the ten largest clones hold approximately 5%. The sequence came from a man between 35 and 55 years old in good health and CMV-seronegative. Sequencing was performed on PBMCs. The rearrangement uses TRBV6-6 and TRBJ1-6, with D unresolved. CDR3 sequence: CASRSSYNSPLHF. CDR3 DNA sequence: TGTGCCAGCAGGAGCTCCTATAATTCACCCCTCCACTTT.